The present T cell receptor beta chain was sequenced within a study of T cell responses to AZD1222 COVID-19 vaccine. General study points: Two AZD1222 administrations were followed by greater Spike-specific TCR breadth and depth.

With respect to this clone: As yet, its antigen is unknown.

The table came from immunoSEQ multiplex PCR; TCRdb's copy has only in-frame clones and leaves some out. This sample has 100,000 to 140,000 clones, with roughly 87% found just once. The CDR3 is 16 residues long. CDR1 LNHNV and CDR2 YYDKDF come from the germline V gene (reference sequence). V was trimmed by 3 bases and J by 2 bases, leaving 16 bases between them. The sample in question was peripheral blood, obtained on day 0 of AZD1222 vaccination. The receptor was derived from an adult in good health. The chain couples TRBV15 to TRBJ2-5, with no clear D. Here the CDR3 DNA reads TGTGCCACCAGCAGCCCCCCCCTGGACGGACAAGAGACCCAGTACTTC. This gives the protein CATSSPPLDGQETQYF.